Listed below are T cell receptor beta chains from one sample, sequenced in a study of blood T cell repertoires in COVID-19. This table comes from immunoSEQ multiplex PCR, and its TCRdb copy is limited to in-frame clones, with some not included. The sample lists 190,000 or so clones; 89% were seen once. The sequenced sample was peripheral blood. These receptors were collected from a man in his forties with acute or convalescent COVID-19. Both conserved end residues are part of each CDR3. The order of the fields is V gene, J gene, CDR3 protein.

v_call: TRBV30; j_call: TRBJ1-3; cdr3_aa: CAWSFGSGNTIYF
v_call: TRBV19; j_call: TRBJ1-1; cdr3_aa: CASRRIGQGATEAFF
v_call: TRBV28; j_call: TRBJ1-2; cdr3_aa: CASSLPGQGYGYTF
v_call: TRBV7-2; j_call: TRBJ2-5; cdr3_aa: CASSRTSQETQYF
v_call: TRBV6-1; j_call: TRBJ1-5; cdr3_aa: CASSELGPNQPQHF
v_call: TRBV6-5; j_call: TRBJ2-7; cdr3_aa: CASSSPGTYEQYF
v_call: TRBV28; j_call: TRBJ2-3; cdr3_aa: CASRRDWSAGDTQYF
v_call: TRBV27; j_call: TRBJ2-7; cdr3_aa: CASSKGQFYEQYF
v_call: TRBV5-6; j_call: TRBJ1-1; cdr3_aa: CASSLDRAGNTEAFF
v_call: TRBV5-4; j_call: TRBJ1-3; cdr3_aa: CASSFMDRGDGNTIYF
v_call: TRBV6-6; j_call: TRBJ2-1; cdr3_aa: CASSRNRDRGIYNEQFF
v_call: TRBV18; j_call: TRBJ1-1; cdr3_aa: CASSPTGREAFF
v_call: TRBV6-1; j_call: TRBJ1-2; cdr3_aa: CASSEAGNYGYTF
v_call: TRBV5-6; j_call: TRBJ1-2; cdr3_aa: CASSDQLGQDRYGYTF
v_call: TRBV5-1; j_call: TRBJ2-7; cdr3_aa: CASSPLQGRSYEQYF
v_call: TRBV28; j_call: TRBJ1-4; cdr3_aa: CASSRGLQDEKLFF
v_call: TRBV19; j_call: TRBJ1-4; cdr3_aa: CASSIDGAGNEKLFF
v_call: TRBV6-5; j_call: TRBJ1-6; cdr3_aa: CASSSRTVSYNSPLHF
v_call: TRBV4-2; j_call: TRBJ2-7; cdr3_aa: CASSQVPRGLNEQYF
v_call: TRBV19; j_call: TRBJ1-3; cdr3_aa: CASIPRRPGNTIYF
v_call: TRBV11-2; j_call: TRBJ1-2; cdr3_aa: CASSTTGQGFGYTF
v_call: TRBV2; j_call: TRBJ1-6; cdr3_aa: CASGGGQVTSPLHF
v_call: TRBV11-2; j_call: TRBJ2-3; cdr3_aa: CASSSGRQGNTDTQYF
v_call: TRBV10-3; j_call: TRBJ2-5; cdr3_aa: CAIRGTSGGPVETQYF
v_call: TRBV6-1; j_call: TRBJ2-1; cdr3_aa: CASSEVGRVHEQFF
v_call: TRBV9; j_call: TRBJ2-1; cdr3_aa: CASSVGSLSYNEQFF
v_call: TRBV9; j_call: TRBJ2-7; cdr3_aa: CASNSPLRSYEQYF
v_call: TRBV18; j_call: TRBJ2-1; cdr3_aa: CASFITGGSLDEQFF
v_call: TRBV7-6; j_call: TRBJ2-7; cdr3_aa: CASSLSDSSSHEQYF
v_call: TRBV4-2; j_call: TRBJ1-2; cdr3_aa: CASSQVGGDFGYTF
v_call: TRBV11-3; j_call: TRBJ2-3; cdr3_aa: CASSQGTSGHSTDTQYF
v_call: TRBV6-6; j_call: TRBJ1-1; cdr3_aa: CASTQGIEAFF
v_call: TRBV6-5; j_call: TRBJ2-2; cdr3_aa: CASSYSTGFDAGELFF
v_call: TRBV24-1; j_call: TRBJ2-7; cdr3_aa: CATSVDEQYF
v_call: TRBV2; j_call: TRBJ2-5; cdr3_aa: CASSEQGRQETQYF
v_call: TRBV7-2; j_call: TRBJ1-5; cdr3_aa: CASSFTGQPQHF
v_call: TRBV4-2; j_call: TRBJ2-7; cdr3_aa: CASSQDQARVEQYF
v_call: TRBV24-1; j_call: TRBJ1-3; cdr3_aa: CATSNSPGNTIYF
v_call: TRBV18; j_call: TRBJ2-5; cdr3_aa: CASSPTSQETQYF
v_call: TRBV5-4; j_call: TRBJ2-5; cdr3_aa: CASSLEPAGSQETQYF
v_call: TRBV7-9; j_call: TRBJ2-7; cdr3_aa: CASSLAEAFRGEQYF
v_call: TRBV27; j_call: TRBJ2-3; cdr3_aa: CASSFYRPSVTDTQYF
v_call: TRBV6-1; j_call: TRBJ1-5; cdr3_aa: CASSTGANQPQHF
v_call: TRBV7-9; j_call: TRBJ1-2; cdr3_aa: CASSPIESGYGYTF
v_call: TRBV7-2; j_call: TRBJ1-1; cdr3_aa: CASSLEQGGDTEAFF
v_call: TRBV24-1; j_call: TRBJ2-5; cdr3_aa: CATSEAGQGQETQYF
v_call: TRBV7-3; j_call: TRBJ1-2; cdr3_aa: CASSPASGGYTF